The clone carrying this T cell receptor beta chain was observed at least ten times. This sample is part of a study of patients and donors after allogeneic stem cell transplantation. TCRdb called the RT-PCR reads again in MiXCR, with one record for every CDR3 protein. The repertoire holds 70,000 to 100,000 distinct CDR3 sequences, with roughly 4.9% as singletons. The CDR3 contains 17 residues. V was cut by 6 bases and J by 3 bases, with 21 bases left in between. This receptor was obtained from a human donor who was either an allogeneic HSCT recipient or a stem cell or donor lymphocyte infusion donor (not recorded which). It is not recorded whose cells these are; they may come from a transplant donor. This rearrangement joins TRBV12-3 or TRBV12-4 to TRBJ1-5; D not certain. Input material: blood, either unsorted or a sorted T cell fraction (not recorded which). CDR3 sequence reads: CASSLKLVGGNNQPQHF. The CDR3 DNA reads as TGTGCCAGCAGCCTCAAGTTGGTGGGAGGGAACAATCAGCCCCAGCATTTT.